The rows below give T cell receptor beta chains drawn from one sample of a study of STAT5B mutations in CD4+ large granular lymphocyte leukemia. Profiling relied on immunoSEQ multiplex PCR, and the TCRdb table lists in-frame clones only, not all of them. The table shows under 40,000 clones, with 65% to 85% occurring only once. Sequences were obtained from CD4+ T cells from blood buffy coats. Every receptor here comes from a human donor in good health. CDR3s include the opening cysteine and the closing phenylalanine or tryptophan. A D gene is named only where the DNA matches it firmly. Clone size appears in some rows only: once, few, many, or a class for an expanded clone.

clone_size d_call j_call v_call cdr3_aa cdr3_nt
. TRBD1 TRBJ2-7 TRBV5-4 CASSLAGTGTYEQYF TGTGCCAGCAGCTTGGCCGGGACAGGGACATACGAGCAGTACTTC
. . TRBJ1-1 TRBV6-1 CASSAETGNTEAFF TGTGCCAGCAGTGCGGAAACAGGGAACACTGAAGCTTTCTTT
. TRBD1 TRBJ1-2 TRBV5-1 CASSLAPGGQTNYGYTF TGCGCCAGCAGCTTGGCCCCAGGGGGCCAAACTAACTATGGCTACACCTTC
. TRBD1 TRBJ2-7 TRBV7-6 CASSPAGTGVDEQYF TGTGCCAGCAGCCCGGCCGGGACAGGGGTGGACGAGCAGTACTTC
once TRBD1 TRBJ2-7 TRBV27 CASRWGQGAGGYEQYF TGTGCCAGCAGATGGGGGCAGGGGGCCGGCGGGTACGAGCAGTACTTC
. TRBD1 TRBJ1-6 TRBV28 CALRGGGGNSPLHF TGTGCCCTCCGAGGAGGGGGCGGCAATTCACCCCTCCACTTT
. . TRBJ1-5 TRBV29-1 CSGEEGQPQHF TGCAGCGGGGAGGAGGGACAGCCCCAGCATTTT
. TRBD1 TRBJ1-1 TRBV27 CASSQKAGTAAFF TGTGCCAGCAGCCAAAAAGCGGGGACAGCGGCTTTCTTT
. . TRBJ1-3 TRBV6-5 CASKGQPGNTIYF TGTGCCAGCAAGGGGCAGCCCGGAAACACCATATATTTT
. . TRBJ1-2 TRBV5-6 CASSKLASYDTRYTF TGTGCCAGCAGCAAGCTTGCGTCGTATGACACGAGATACACCTTC
. TRBD1 TRBJ2-7 TRBV29-1 CSVVPLAGGDEQYF TGCAGCGTTGTACCCCTTGCAGGGGGCGACGAGCAGTACTTC
. TRBD1 TRBJ1-6 TRBV18 CASSSTGARNSPLHF TGTGCCAGCTCATCTACAGGGGCTCGTAATTCACCCCTCCACTTT
. . TRBJ1-1 TRBV5-1 CASSSKTSTNTEAFF TGCGCCAGCAGCTCCAAGACAAGTACGAACACTGAAGCTTTCTTT
. TRBD1 TRBJ1-2 TRBV27 CASSADRGNYGYTF TGTGCCAGCAGTGCAGACAGGGGTAACTATGGCTACACCTTC
. TRBD1 TRBJ2-7 TRBV11-3 CASSHRGSYEQYF TGTGCCAGCAGCCACAGGGGCTCCTACGAGCAGTACTTC
. . TRBJ2-7 TRBV6-5 CASSYSVASTYEQYF TGTGCCAGCAGTTACTCGGTCGCTTCCACCTACGAGCAGTACTTC
. . TRBJ1-2 TRBV27 CASSLEGHSNYGYTF TGTGCCAGCAGTTTAGAGGGGCACTCTAACTATGGCTACACCTTC
. TRBD1 TRBJ1-2 TRBV19 CASIGQGENYGYTF TGTGCCAGTATCGGGCAGGGGGAGAACTATGGCTACACCTTC
. . TRBJ1-5 TRBV2 CASSEAGISNQPQHF TGTGCCAGCAGTGAAGCCGGGATTAGCAATCAGCCCCAGCATTTT
. TRBD2 TRBJ2-3 TRBV30 CAWSLRLAGASDTQYF TGTGCCTGGAGCCTGAGACTAGCGGGAGCCTCAGATACGCAGTATTTT
. TRBD2 TRBJ2-7 TRBV5-4 CASSARLAGTSYEQYF TGTGCCAGCAGCGCCAGACTAGCGGGAACTTCCTACGAGCAGTACTTC
. . TRBJ2-6 TRBV27 CASSSSGANVLTF TGTGCCAGCAGTTCCTCTGGGGCCAACGTCCTGACTTTC